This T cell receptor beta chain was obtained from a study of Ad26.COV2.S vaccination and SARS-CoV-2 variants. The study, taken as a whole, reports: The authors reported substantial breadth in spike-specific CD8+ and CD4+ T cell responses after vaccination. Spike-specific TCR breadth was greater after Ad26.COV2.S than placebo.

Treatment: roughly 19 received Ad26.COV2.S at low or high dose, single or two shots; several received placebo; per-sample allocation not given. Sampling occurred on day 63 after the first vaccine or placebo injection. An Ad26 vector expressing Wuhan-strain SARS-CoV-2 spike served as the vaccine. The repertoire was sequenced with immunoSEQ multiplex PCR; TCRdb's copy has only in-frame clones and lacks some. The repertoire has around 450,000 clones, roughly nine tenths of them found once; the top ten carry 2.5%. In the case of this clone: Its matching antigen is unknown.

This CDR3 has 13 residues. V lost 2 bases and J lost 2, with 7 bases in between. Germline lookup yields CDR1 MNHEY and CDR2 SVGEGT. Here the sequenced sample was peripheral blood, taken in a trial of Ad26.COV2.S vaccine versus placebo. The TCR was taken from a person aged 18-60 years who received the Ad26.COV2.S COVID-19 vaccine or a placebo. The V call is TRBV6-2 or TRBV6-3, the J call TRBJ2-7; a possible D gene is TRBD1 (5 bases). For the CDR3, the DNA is TGTGCCAGCAGTTACGGGGCCACCTACGAGCAGTACTTC. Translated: CASSYGATYEQYF.